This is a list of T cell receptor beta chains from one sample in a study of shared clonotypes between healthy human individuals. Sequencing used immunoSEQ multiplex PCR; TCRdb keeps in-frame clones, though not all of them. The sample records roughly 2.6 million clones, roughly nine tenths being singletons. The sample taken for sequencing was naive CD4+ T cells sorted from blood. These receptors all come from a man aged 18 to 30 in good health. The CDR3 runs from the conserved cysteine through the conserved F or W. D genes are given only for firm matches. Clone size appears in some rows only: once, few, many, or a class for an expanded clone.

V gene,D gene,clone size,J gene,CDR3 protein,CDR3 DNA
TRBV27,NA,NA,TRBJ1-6,CASSLGGDSYNSPLHF,TGTGCCAGCAGTTTAGGGGGGGACTCCTATAATTCACCCCTCCACTTT
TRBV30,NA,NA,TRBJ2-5,CAWSILGVYETQYF,TGTGCCTGGAGTATTCTTGGGGTGTACGAGACCCAGTACTTC
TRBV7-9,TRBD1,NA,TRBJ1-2,CASSLGGQGEYTF,TGTGCCAGCAGCTTGGGGGGACAGGGAGAATACACCTTC
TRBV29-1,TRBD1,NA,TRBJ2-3,CSVEVGTGWTDTQYF,TGCAGCGTTGAAGTTGGGACAGGGTGGACAGATACGCAGTATTTT
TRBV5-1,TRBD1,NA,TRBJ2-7,CASSPEWDRGYEQYF,TGCGCCAGCAGCCCGGAGTGGGACAGGGGCTACGAGCAGTACTTC
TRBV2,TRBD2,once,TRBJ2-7,CASSGGDGLGISYEQYF,TGTGCCAGCAGCGGGGGGGACGGTTTAGGTATAAGCTACGAGCAGTACTTC
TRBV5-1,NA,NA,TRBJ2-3,CASSLGSSGSTDTQYF,TGCGCCAGCAGCTTGGGCAGTAGCGGTAGCACAGATACGCAGTATTTT
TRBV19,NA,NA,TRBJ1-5,CASSMVAGGNQPQHF,TGTGCCAGTAGTATGGTCGCAGGAGGCAATCAGCCCCAGCATTTT
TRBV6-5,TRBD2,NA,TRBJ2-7,CASSYSSGFSYEQYF,TGTGCCAGCAGTTACTCTAGCGGGTTTTCCTACGAGCAGTACTTC
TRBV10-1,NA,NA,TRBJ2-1,CASSESGGAREQFF,TGCGCCAGCAGTGAGTCGGGCGGGGCTAGGGAGCAGTTCTTC
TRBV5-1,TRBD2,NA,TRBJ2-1,CASSLTSTLGLAGGLEQFF,TGCGCCAGCAGCTTAACTTCTACACTGGGACTAGCGGGAGGGCTTGAGCAGTTCTTC
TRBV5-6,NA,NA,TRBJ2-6,CASSLAGQGANVLTF,TGTGCCAGCAGCTTGGCAGGGCAGGGGGCCAACGTCCTGACTTTC
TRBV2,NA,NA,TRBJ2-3,CASSETVDTQYF,TGTGCCAGCAGCGAGACAGTAGATACGCAGTATTTT
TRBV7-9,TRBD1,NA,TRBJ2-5,CASSPTGGLKTQYF,TGTGCCAGCAGCCCTACAGGGGGCTTGAAGACCCAGTACTTC
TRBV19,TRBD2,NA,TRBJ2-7,CASSPGTKLDEQYF,TGTGCCAGTAGTCCCGGGACTAAGCTGGACGAGCAGTACTTC
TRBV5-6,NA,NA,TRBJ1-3,CASSWTAGVIGGNTIYF,TGTGCCAGCAGCTGGACAGCCGGGGTGATCGGTGGAAACACCATATATTTT
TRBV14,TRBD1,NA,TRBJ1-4,CASSPIGQVHEKLFF,TGTGCCAGCAGCCCCATCGGACAGGTCCATGAAAAACTGTTTTTT
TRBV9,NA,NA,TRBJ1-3,CASSVAWGSGNTIYF,TGTGCCAGCAGCGTAGCTTGGGGATCCGGAAACACCATATATTTT
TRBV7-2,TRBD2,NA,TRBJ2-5,CASSYSGGASQETQYF,TGTGCCAGCAGCTACAGCGGGGGGGCGTCCCAAGAGACCCAGTACTTC
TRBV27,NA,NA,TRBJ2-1,CASSLLRVNNEQFF,TGTGCCAGCAGTTTGCTGCGGGTAAACAATGAGCAGTTCTTC
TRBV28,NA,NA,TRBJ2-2,CASKETENTGELFF,TGTGCCAGCAAAGAAACGGAGAACACCGGGGAGCTGTTTTTT
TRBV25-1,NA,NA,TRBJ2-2,CASNYGAGELFF,TGTGCCAGCAACTACGGGGCCGGGGAGCTGTTTTTT
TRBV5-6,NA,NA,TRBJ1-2,CASSLRQSTGYGYTF,TGTGCCAGCAGCTTGCGACAGTCCACGGGCTACGGCTACACCTTC
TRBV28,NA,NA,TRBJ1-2,CASSYPGGYTF,TGTGCCAGCAGTTATCCCGGGGGCTACACCTTC
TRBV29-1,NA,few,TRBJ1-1,CSVVVNTEAFF,TGCAGCGTTGTGGTGAACACTGAAGCTTTCTTT
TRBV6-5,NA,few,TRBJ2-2,CASKSGNTGELFF,TGTGCCAGCAAGAGCGGGAACACCGGGGAGCTGTTTTTT
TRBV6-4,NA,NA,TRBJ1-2,CASSDPIEGYTF,TGTGCCAGCAGTGACCCGATAGAGGGCTACACCTTC
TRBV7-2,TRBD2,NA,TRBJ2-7,CASSLARTSGHPYEQYF,TGTGCCAGCAGCTTAGCCCGGACTAGCGGGCATCCTTACGAGCAGTACTTC
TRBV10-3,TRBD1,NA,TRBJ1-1,CAISEAGTGAFF,TGTGCCATCAGTGAGGCGGGGACAGGAGCTTTCTTT
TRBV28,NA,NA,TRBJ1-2,CASSRSAIRGRNGYTF,TGTGCCAGCAGCCGTTCTGCCATCAGGGGTAGAAATGGCTACACCTTC
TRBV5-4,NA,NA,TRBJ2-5,CASSSPSDGWEQYF,TGTGCCAGCAGCTCCCCCTCTGACGGGTGGGAGCAGTACTTC
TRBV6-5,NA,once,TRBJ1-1,CASGRNPNTEAFF,TGTGCCAGCGGACGGAACCCGAACACTGAAGCTTTCTTT
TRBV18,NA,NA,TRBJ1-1,CASSPRLNTEAFF,TGTGCCAGCTCACCAAGGTTGAACACTGAAGCTTTCTTT
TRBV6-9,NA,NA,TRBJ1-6,CASSLAESSYNSPLHF,TGTGCCAGCAGTTTGGCGGAGAGCTCCTATAATTCACCCCTCCACTTT
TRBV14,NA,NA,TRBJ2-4,CASSRGTVNIQYF,TGTGCCAGCAGCCGCGGGACAGTAAACATTCAGTACTTC
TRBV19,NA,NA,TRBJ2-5,CASSIDGQAWETQYF,TGTGCCAGTAGTATAGATGGGCAGGCCTGGGAGACCCAGTACTTC
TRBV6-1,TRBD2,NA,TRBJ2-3,CASGGLAVAADTQYF,TGTGCCAGTGGAGGACTAGCGGTGGCTGCAGATACGCAGTATTTT
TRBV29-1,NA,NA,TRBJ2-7,CSVVWGREQYF,TGCAGCGTTGTTTGGGGTAGAGAGCAGTACTTC
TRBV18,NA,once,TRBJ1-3,CASSPSPNGDAIYF,TGTGCCAGCTCACCTAGTCCCAACGGAGACGCCATATATTTT
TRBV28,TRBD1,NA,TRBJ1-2,CASRMDRVGYGYTF,TGTGCCAGCAGGATGGACAGGGTGGGCTATGGCTACACCTTC
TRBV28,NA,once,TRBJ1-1,CASSLASRLREAFF,TGTGCCAGCAGTTTGGCCAGTCGGTTGAGAGAAGCTTTCTTT
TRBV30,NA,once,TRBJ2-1,CACGPQGPNEQFF,TGTGCCTGTGGCCCCCAGGGCCCCAATGAGCAGTTCTTC
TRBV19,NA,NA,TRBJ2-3,CASSVYGGTDTQYF,TGTGCCAGTAGCGTATATGGGGGCACAGATACGCAGTATTTT
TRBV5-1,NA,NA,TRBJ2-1,CASSLEASLNEQFF,TGCGCCAGCAGCTTGGAGGCCTCCCTCAATGAGCAGTTCTTC
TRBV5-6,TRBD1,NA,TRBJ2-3,CASSLGTGGPDTQYF,TGTGCCAGCAGCTTGGGCACAGGGGGTCCAGATACGCAGTATTTT
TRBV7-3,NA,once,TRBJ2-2,CASSQGVPTGELFF,TGTGCCAGCAGCCAAGGGGTCCCGACCGGGGAGCTGTTTTTT
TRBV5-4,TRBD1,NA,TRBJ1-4,CASTRAAGGEEKLFF,TGTGCCAGCACCCGTGCGGCAGGGGGTGAGGAAAAACTGTTTTTT
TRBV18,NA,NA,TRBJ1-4,CASSPRQGEKLFF,TGTGCCAGCTCACCACGGCAGGGCGAAAAACTGTTTTTT
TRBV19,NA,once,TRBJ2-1,CASSPWSGSAYNEQFF,TGTGCCAGTAGTCCGTGGTCCGGGAGCGCCTACAATGAGCAGTTCTTC
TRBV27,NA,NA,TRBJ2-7,CASSFSERTYEQYF,TGTGCCAGCAGTTTTTCGGAGAGAACCTACGAGCAGTACTTC
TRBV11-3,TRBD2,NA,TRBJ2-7,CASSRGEGYEQYF,TGTGCCAGCAGCCGTGGGGAGGGATACGAGCAGTACTTC
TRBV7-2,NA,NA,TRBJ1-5,CASSLAGEGNQPQHF,TGTGCCAGCAGCTTAGCAGGGGAGGGCAATCAGCCCCAGCATTTT
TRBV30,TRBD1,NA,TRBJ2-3,CAWSEGQGADTQYF,TGTGCCTGGAGTGAGGGACAGGGGGCAGATACGCAGTATTTT
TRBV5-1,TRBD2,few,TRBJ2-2,CASSRTSENTGELFF,TGCGCCAGCAGCCGGACTAGCGAGAACACCGGGGAGCTGTTTTTT